This is a list of T cell receptor beta chains from one sample in a study of tumor and adjacent non-tumor tissue in lung cancer. TCRdb recomputed calls from the multiplex PCR reads with MiXCR, one row per CDR3 protein. The sample lists roughly 150,000 distinct CDR3 sequences, around 67% seen once, with around a sixth in the top ten. The sequenced material came from lung tumor tissue. All receptors come from a man in his sixties with small cell lung cancer. Both conserved end residues are part of each CDR3. The D gene is left open where the match is weak.

V	D	CDR3
TRBV6-1	TRBD1	CTSSETTGQGTAKNIQYF
TRBV4-1	NA	CASSQGRGKEELFF
TRBV6-5	TRBD2	CASTIKAGADTQYF
TRBV5-1	NA	CASSLDIGSVSYNEQFF
TRBV20-1	NA	CCARGRTYSNQPQHF
TRBV5-1	TRBD1	CASSEDRGYSPLHF
TRBV12-3/TRBV12-4	NA	CASAKEGGTQYF
TRBV20-1	NA	CSVRDMGYSYNEQFF
TRBV11-2	TRBD1	CPISPTTGLNEQFF
TRBV20-1	NA	CSARDLGYQPQHF
TRBV20-1	NA	CSVEHPTEETQYF
TRBV29-1	NA	CSSRDRSRSTEAFF
TRBV11-1	NA	CASSLGKDNIGELFF
TRBV24-1	NA	CAISDTSVGGSNEQFF
TRBV5-1	NA	CASCSGTGRSGSHEQFF
TRBV11-2	TRBD2	CASSSRGLAGGPGNEQFF
TRBV11-3	TRBD1	CASIADRGSQETHYF